This T cell receptor beta chain was observed in a study of T cell repertoires in aging, cancer and after chemotherapy. About the research overall: Patients with chronic lymphocytic leukemia were sampled before and after fludarabine- or bendamustine-based chemotherapy.

Peripheral blood genomic DNA, not sorted cells or RNA, was the template. V was trimmed by 4 bases and J by 4 bases, leaving 19 bases between them. CDR1 MNHEY and CDR2 SVGEGT come from the germline V gene. The CDR3 length is 17 residues. Study-wide results and caveats: Hematological cancer patients had lymphoid organ infiltration that may impair thymic emigration or T cell expansion.

Rearranged V-D-J TRB sequences were amplified with a mixed TRB-A/B primer pool. Via MiXCR, TCRdb re-called the multiplex PCR reads, giving one row per CDR3 protein. The sample has about 13,000 distinct CDR3 sequences; around 30% are singletons. Details on this clonotype: Its antigen is unidentified. This may come from a read error, since a much larger clone is one base off.

The source material was blood. The origin of this receptor is a human donor with a blood cancer. The chain has TRBV6-2 or TRBV6-3 and TRBJ2-2, with a weak D call TRBD2 (5 bases). The CDR3 region has the DNA TGTGCCAGCAGTTCCTCCCTATCGGGGATGGGCACCGGGGAGCTGTTTTTT. It specifies CASSSSLSGMGTGELFF.